What follows are 7 T cell receptor beta chains derived from one specimen sequenced in a study of cytomegalovirus exposure and HLA in healthy donors. The PCR contained 60 Vbeta and 13 Jbeta primers. Assay: immunoSEQ multiplex PCR; the TCRdb copy retains only in-frame clones and omits some. Seen here are around 120,000 clones, 60% to 75% observed once, and the top ten hold roughly a tenth. Sequenced input: PBMCs. Receptor source: a man in his forties or fifties in good health and CMV-seropositive.

V and J are TRBV5-4 and TRBJ2-5, with TRBD2 matching 7 bases. CDR1 is SGHNT and CDR2 is YYREEE in the germline V gene (reference sequence). The CDR3 length is 14 residues. Trimming took 9 bases from V and 4 from J; bases not matched to a gene: 12. Here the CDR3 DNA reads TGTGCCACCGAAGCGGGAAATAGGGTAGAGACCCAGTACTTC. Translation gives CATEAGNRVETQYF.

Concerning this clone: At one end, the junction sequence differs from germline, possibly due to a read error. This sample includes further DNA sequences coding for the same CDR3. The chain couples TRBV7-7 to TRBJ2-1; D is perhaps TRBD2 (5 bases). Germline assignment: CDR1 SSHAT and CDR2 FNYEAQ (reference sequence). This CDR3 is 13 amino acids long. The CDR3 DNA is TGTGCTAGCAGCACTGGGAGAGACAACGAGCAGTTCTTC. Residues: CASSTGRDNEQFF.

This clone was picked up a small number of times. One junction end does not reproduce the germline sequence, and a read error may be involved. The rearrangement links TRBV7-9 to TRBJ1-1, with D possibly matching TRBD1 (5 bases). The CDR3 contains 14 residues. Germline lookup yields CDR1 SEHNR and CDR2 FQNEAQ (reference sequence). In nucleotides, the CDR3 is TGTTCCAGCGGCCCGAGCCAGGGGAACACTGAAGCTTTCTTT. Its protein is CSSGPSQGNTEAFF.

For this clone: Germline is not matched at one junction end, which may reflect a read error. Distinct nucleotide sequences in the sample also encode this CDR3. V is TRBV19 and J is TRBJ1-5, with a weak D call TRBD1 (6 bases). Per the germline V gene, CDR1 is LNHDA and CDR2 is SQIVND (reference sequence). The CDR3 length is 14 residues. The CDR3 spells CASSIRGGVQPQHF. In nucleotides, the CDR3 is TGTGCCAGTAGTATTCGGGGGGGCGTTCAGCCTCAGCATTTT.

The chain employs TRBV6-1 and TRBJ2-2, with 9 bases lining up with TRBD1. After removal of 7 bases from V and 7 bases from J, the junction contained 4 bases not matched to a gene. CDR1 MNHNS and CDR2 SASEGT come from the germline V gene. This CDR3 has 13 residues. The CDR3 DNA is TGTGCCAGCATTCGGACAGGGGTCGGGGAGCTGTTTTTT. As protein: CASIRTGVGELFF.

The rearrangement joins TRBV5-1 to TRBJ1-1; possibly TRBD1 for D (5 bases). CDR3 size: 12 residues. Germline CDR1 reads SGHRS; CDR2 reads YFSETQ. Deletions cut 4 bases from V and 4 bases from J, with 8 bases between. CDR3 sequence: CASSQGGTEAFF. The CDR3 region has the DNA TGCGCCAGCAGCCAGGGCGGCACTGAAGCTTTCTTT.

J is TRBJ2-1 and V is TRBV30; 7 positions match TRBD1. With V trimmed by 6 bases and J by 4 bases, 9 bases remained unmatched. Per germline, CDR1 GTSNPN and CDR2 SVGIG (reference sequence). The CDR3 runs to 14 residues. In DNA, the CDR3 is TGTGCCTGCCCCGGGACAGCTACTTACAATGAGCAGTTCTTC. It yields the protein CACPGTATYNEQFF.